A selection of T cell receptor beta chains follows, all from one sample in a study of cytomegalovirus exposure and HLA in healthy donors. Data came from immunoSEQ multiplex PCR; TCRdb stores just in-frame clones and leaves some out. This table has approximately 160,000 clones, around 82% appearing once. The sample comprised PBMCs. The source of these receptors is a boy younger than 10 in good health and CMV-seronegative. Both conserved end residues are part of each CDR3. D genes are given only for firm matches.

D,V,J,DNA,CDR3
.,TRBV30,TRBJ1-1,TGTGCCTGGAGTCTGTCGGGAAGGGCGGTGAGAAGCACTGAAGCTTTCTTT,CAWSLSGRAVRSTEAFF
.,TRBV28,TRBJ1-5,TGTGCCAGCAGTTTACGGCGGCTCAATCAGCCCCAGCATTTT,CASSLRRLNQPQHF
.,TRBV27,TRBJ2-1,TGTGCCAGCAGTCTTCCTGCGTCTGAGCAGTTCTTC,CASSLPASEQFF
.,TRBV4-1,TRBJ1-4,TGCGCCAGCAGCCAACAGTACCCTCTTCCTGAAAAACTGTTTTTT,CASSQQYPLPEKLFF
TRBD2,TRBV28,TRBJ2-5,TGTGCCAGCAGAGGACTAGCTGGGGAGACCCAGTACTTC,CASRGLAGETQYF
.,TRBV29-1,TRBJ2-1,TGCAGCGCCTCCTTTGCGGAGCAGTTCTTC,CSASFAEQFF
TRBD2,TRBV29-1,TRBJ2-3,TGCAGCGTTGAGGCGGGAGACCCAGATACGCAGTATTTT,CSVEAGDPDTQYF
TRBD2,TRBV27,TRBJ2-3,TGTGCCAGCAGTCCCTATCGTATCGCTAGCGGGAGGAACACAGATACGCAGTATTTT,CASSPYRIASGRNTDTQYF
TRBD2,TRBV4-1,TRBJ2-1,TGCGCCAGCAGCCAAGAGACTAGCGGGACCTACAATGAGCAGTTCTTC,CASSQETSGTYNEQFF
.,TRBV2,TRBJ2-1,TGTGCCAGCAGTGAAGGGGGAGTTGGTTTCTATGAGCAGTTCTTC,CASSEGGVGFYEQFF
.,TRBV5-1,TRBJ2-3,TGCGCCAGCACCCTGGGGGCGAACACAGATACGCAGTATTTT,CASTLGANTDTQYF
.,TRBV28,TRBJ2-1,TGTGCCAGCAGAGACTTCATCAATGAGCAGTTCTTC,CASRDFINEQFF
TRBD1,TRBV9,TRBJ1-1,TGTGCCAGCAGCTCAACAGGGGTCACTGAAGCTTTCTTT,CASSSTGVTEAFF
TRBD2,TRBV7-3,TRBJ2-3,TGTGCCAGCAGCTCACTAGCGGGGGTAACGCAGTATTTT,CASSSLAGVTQYF
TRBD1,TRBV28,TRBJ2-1,TGTGCCAGCAGGTCCGACAGGGTTCTCGTCAATGAGCAGTTCTTC,CASRSDRVLVNEQFF
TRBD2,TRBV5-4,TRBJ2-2,TGTGCCAGCAGCCCTACTAGCGGGAGAAGTCCCGGGGAGCTGTTTTTT,CASSPTSGRSPGELFF
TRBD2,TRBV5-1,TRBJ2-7,TGCGCCAGCAGCTTGCCCCAACTAGCGGGAGGGGCCTACGAGCAGTACTTC,CASSLPQLAGGAYEQYF
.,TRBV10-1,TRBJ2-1,TGCGCCAGCAGTGAGTCAGCGAACAATGAGCAGTTCTTC,CASSESANNEQFF
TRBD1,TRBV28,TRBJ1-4,TGTGCCAGCAGCTCCGGGACAGAGAATGAAAAACTGTTTTTT,CASSSGTENEKLFF